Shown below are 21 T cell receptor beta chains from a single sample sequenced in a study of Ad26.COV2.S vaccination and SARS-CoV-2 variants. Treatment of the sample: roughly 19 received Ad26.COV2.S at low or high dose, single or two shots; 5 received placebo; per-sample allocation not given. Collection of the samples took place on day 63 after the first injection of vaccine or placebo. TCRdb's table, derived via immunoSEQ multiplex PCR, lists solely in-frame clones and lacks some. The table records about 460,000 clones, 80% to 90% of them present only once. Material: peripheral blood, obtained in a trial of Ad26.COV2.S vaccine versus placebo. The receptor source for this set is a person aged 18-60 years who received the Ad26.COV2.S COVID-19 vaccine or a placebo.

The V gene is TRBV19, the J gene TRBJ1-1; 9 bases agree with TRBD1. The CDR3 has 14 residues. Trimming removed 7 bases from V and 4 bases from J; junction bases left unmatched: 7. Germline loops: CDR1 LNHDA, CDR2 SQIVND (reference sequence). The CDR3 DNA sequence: TGTGCCAGTATTGGGACAGGGATTGTCACTGAAGCTTTCTTT. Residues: CASIGTGIVTEAFF. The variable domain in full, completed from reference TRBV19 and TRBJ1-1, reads DGGITQSPKYLFRKEGQNVTLSCEQNLNHDAMYWYRQDPGQGLRLIYYSQIVNDFQKGDIAEGYSVSREKKESFPLTVTSAQKNPTAFYLCASIGTGIVTEAFFGQGTRLTVV.

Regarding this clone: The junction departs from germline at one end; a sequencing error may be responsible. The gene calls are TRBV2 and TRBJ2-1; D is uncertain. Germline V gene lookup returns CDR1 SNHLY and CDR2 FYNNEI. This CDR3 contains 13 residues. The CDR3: CASTLTQYNEQFF. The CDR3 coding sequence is TGTGCGAGCACGCTGACCCAGTACAATGAGCAGTTCTTC. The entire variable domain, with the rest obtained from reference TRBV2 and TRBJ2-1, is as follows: EPEVTQTPSHQVTQMGQEVILRCVPISNHLYFYWYRQILGQKVEFLVSFYNNEISEKSEIFDDQFSVERPDGSNFTLKIRSTKLEDSAMYFCASTLTQYNEQFFGPGTRLTVL.

The CDR3 reads CATSDLGSGRAAQETQYF. Here the CDR3 DNA reads TGTGCCACCAGTGATTTGGGTAGCGGGAGGGCCGCCCAAGAGACCCAGTACTTC. This rearrangement joins TRBV24-1 to TRBJ2-5; 11 nucleotides align to TRBD2. V shed 0 bases and J 1 base; nucleotides not matched to a gene: 6. The CDR3 length is 18 residues. Germline V lookup: CDR1 KGHDR, CDR2 SFDVKD.

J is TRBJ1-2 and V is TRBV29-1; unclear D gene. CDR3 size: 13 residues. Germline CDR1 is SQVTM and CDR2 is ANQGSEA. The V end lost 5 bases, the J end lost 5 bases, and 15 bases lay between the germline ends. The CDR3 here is CSVNGQPRYGYTF. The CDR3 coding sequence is TGCAGCGTTAACGGGCAACCTAGATATGGCTACACCTTC.

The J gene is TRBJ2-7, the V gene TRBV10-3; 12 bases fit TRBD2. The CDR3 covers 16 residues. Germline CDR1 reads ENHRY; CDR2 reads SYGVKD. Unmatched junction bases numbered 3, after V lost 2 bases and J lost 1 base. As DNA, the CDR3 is TGTGCCATCAGTGAGGCAGGGACTAGCGGGTCCTACGAGCAGTACTTC. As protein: CAISEAGTSGSYEQYF.

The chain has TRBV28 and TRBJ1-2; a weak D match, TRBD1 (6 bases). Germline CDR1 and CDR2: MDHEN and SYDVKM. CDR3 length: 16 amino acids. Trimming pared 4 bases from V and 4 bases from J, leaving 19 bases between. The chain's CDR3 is CASSSYQGPGGYGYTF. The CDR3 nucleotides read TGTGCCAGCAGTTCCTATCAGGGGCCGGGTGGCTATGGCTACACCTTC.

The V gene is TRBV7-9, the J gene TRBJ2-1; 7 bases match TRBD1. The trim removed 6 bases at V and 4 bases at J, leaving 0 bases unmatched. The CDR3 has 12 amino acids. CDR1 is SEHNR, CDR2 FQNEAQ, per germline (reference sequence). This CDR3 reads CASRDRYNEQFF. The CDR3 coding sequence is TGTGCCAGCAGGGACAGGTACAATGAGCAGTTCTTC.

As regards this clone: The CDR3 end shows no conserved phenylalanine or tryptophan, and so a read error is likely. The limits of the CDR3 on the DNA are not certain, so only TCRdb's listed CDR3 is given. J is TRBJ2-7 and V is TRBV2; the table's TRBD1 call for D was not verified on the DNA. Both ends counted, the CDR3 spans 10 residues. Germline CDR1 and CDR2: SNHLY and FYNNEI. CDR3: CASSEARTAL.

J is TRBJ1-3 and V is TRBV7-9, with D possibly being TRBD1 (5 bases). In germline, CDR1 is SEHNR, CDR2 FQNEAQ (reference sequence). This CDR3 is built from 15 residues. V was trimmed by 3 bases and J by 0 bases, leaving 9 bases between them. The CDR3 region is CASSLGGNSGNTIYF. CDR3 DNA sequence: TGTGCCAGCAGCTTGGGGGGTAACTCTGGAAACACCATATATTTT.

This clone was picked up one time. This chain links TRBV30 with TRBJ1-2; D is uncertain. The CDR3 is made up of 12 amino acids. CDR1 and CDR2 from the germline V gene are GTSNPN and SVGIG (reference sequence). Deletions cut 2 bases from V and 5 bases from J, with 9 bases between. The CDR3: CAWSPASYGYTF. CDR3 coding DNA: TGTGCCTGGAGTCCGGCCTCATATGGCTACACCTTC.

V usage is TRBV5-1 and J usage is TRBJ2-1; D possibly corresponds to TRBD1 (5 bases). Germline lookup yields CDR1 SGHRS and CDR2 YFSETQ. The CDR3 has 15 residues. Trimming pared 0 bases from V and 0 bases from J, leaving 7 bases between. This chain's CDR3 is CASSLGQSSYNEQFF. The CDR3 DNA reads TGCGCCAGCAGCTTGGGACAGAGCTCCTACAATGAGCAGTTCTTC.

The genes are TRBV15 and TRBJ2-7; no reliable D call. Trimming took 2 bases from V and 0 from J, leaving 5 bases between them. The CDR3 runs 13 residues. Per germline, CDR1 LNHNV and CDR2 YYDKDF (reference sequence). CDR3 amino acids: CATSRPSSYEQYF. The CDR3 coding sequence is TGTGCCACCAGCAGACCCTCCTCCTACGAGCAGTACTTC.

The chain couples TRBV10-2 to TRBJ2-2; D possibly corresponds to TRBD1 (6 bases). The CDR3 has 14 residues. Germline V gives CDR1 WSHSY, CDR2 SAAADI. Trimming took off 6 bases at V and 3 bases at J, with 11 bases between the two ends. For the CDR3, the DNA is TGCGCCAGCAGCGGACAGTATGACACCGGGGAGCTGTTTTTT. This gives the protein CASSGQYDTGELFF.

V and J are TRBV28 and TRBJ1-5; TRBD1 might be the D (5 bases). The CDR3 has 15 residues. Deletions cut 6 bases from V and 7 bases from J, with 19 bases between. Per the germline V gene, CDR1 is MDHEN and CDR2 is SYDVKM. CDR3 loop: CASRSPQGRGQPQHF. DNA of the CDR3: TGTGCCAGCAGATCACCCCAGGGACGGGGGCAGCCCCAGCATTTT.

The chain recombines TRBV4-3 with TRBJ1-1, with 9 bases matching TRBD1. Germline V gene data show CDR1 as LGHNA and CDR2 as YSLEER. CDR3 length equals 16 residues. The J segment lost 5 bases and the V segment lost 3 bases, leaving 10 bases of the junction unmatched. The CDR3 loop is CASSHTPGQGRTEAFF. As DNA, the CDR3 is TGCGCCAGCAGCCACACCCCGGGACAGGGAAGGACTGAAGCTTTCTTT.

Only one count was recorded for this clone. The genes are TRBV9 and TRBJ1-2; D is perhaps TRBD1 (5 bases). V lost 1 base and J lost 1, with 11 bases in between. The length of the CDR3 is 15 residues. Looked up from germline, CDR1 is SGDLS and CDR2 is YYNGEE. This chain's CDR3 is CASSVSDGHNYGYTF. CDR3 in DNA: TGTGCCAGCAGCGTATCCGACGGACATAACTATGGCTACACCTTC.

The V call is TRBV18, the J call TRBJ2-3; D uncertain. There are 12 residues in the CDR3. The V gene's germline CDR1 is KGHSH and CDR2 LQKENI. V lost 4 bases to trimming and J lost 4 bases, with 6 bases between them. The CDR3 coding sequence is TGTGCCAGCTCACGGGTCGCAGATACGCAGTATTTT. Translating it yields CASSRVADTQYF.

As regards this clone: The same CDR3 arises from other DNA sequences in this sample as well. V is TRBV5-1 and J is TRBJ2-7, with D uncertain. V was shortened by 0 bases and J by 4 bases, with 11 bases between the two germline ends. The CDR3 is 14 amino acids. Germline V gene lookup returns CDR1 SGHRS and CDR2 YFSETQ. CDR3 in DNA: TGCGCCAGCAGCTTGGCCACAGCAACATACGAGCAGTACTTC. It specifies CASSLATATYEQYF.

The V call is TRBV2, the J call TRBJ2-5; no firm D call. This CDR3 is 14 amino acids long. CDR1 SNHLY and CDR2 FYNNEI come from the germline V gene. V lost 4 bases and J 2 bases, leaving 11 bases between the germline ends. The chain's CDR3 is CASSVGWQQETQYF. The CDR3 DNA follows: TGTGCCAGCAGTGTGGGGTGGCAGCAAGAGACCCAGTACTTC. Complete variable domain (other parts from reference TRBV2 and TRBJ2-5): EPEVTQTPSHQVTQMGQEVILRCVPISNHLYFYWYRQILGQKVEFLVSFYNNEISEKSEIFDDQFSVERPDGSNFTLKIRSTKLEDSAMYFCASSVGWQQETQYFGPGTRLLVL.

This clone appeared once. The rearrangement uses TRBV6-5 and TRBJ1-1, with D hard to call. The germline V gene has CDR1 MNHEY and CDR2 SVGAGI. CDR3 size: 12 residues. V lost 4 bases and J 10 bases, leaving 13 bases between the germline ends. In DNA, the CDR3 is TGTGCCAGCAGTTTCCAATCTTTGTCAGCTTTCTTT. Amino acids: CASSFQSLSAFF.

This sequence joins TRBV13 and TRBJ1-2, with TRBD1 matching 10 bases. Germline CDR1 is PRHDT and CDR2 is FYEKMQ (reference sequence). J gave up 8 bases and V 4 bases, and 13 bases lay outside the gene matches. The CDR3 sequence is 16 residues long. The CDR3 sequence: CASSSRTGGMPEGYTF. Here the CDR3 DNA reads TGTGCCAGCAGCTCCCGGACAGGGGGAATGCCTGAAGGCTACACCTTC.